This is a list of T cell receptor beta chains from one sample in a study of T cell responses to AZD1222 COVID-19 vaccine. The repertoire was sequenced with immunoSEQ multiplex PCR; TCRdb's copy has only in-frame clones and lacks some. This table holds roughly 100,000 clones, roughly 84% found once. Sequenced material: peripheral blood, taken on day 0 of AZD1222 vaccination. These receptors all stem from an adult in good health. CDR3s include the opening cysteine and the closing phenylalanine or tryptophan. The D gene is left open where the match is weak. A clone size is listed for some rows: how often the clone was seen (once, few, many), or a class if it is expanded.

J: TRBJ2-1; V: TRBV9; D: -; size: -; length: 13; DNA: TGTGCCAGCAGCGTTCTAGCGTTCAATGAGCAGTTCTTC; CDR3: CASSVLAFNEQFF
J: TRBJ1-3; V: TRBV11-2; D: -; size: -; length: 10; DNA: TGTGCCAGCAGCGGCAACACCATATATTTT; CDR3: CASSGNTIYF
J: TRBJ2-1; V: TRBV20-1; D: -; size: once; length: 14; DNA: TGCAGTGCTAGTGAGGGGGCAGGGAGGGTGCAGCAGTTCTTC; CDR3: CSASEGAGRVQQFF
J: TRBJ1-6; V: TRBV28; D: -; size: -; length: 16; DNA: TGTGCCAGCGGGATGGGAGTTTCGGGCTATAATTCACCCCTCCACTTT; CDR3: CASGMGVSGYNSPLHF
J: TRBJ2-7; V: TRBV27; D: TRBD2; size: -; length: 16; DNA: TGTGCCAGCAGGCCCCCCGGGAGGGCAGGGAAAAGCGAGCAGTACTTC; CDR3: CASRPPGRAGKSEQYF
J: TRBJ1-6; V: TRBV14; D: -; size: -; length: 15; DNA: TGTGCCAGCAGCCAAGTTGGGGGCGGGAATTCACCCCTCCACTTT; CDR3: CASSQVGGGNSPLHF
J: TRBJ1-6; V: TRBV19; D: TRBD1; size: once; length: 18; DNA: TGTGCCAGTAGTATAGGGCAACAGGGGAGCTCCTATAATTCACCCCTCCACTTT; CDR3: CASSIGQQGSSYNSPLHF
J: TRBJ1-1; V: TRBV6-2/TRBV6-3; D: -; size: once; length: 20; DNA: TGTGCCAGCAGTCCCGGGCCGGGGGCGCAGGATGGGCGAAGGAACACTGAAGCTTTCTTT; CDR3: CASSPGPGAQDGRRNTEAFF
J: TRBJ1-2; V: TRBV28; D: -; size: -; length: 13; DNA: TGTGCCAGCAGTTTACGTTTTGACGGGGGCTACACCTTC; CDR3: CASSLRFDGGYTF
J: TRBJ1-1; V: TRBV4-1; D: -; size: -; length: 18; DNA: TGCGCCAGCAGCTCTAATCCGACAGGCGACGGGTTGTACACTGAAGCTTTCTTT; CDR3: CASSSNPTGDGLYTEAFF
J: TRBJ2-7; V: TRBV5-1; D: -; size: -; length: 13; DNA: TGCGCCAGCAACCCAGGGTTTTCCTACGAGCAGTACTTC; CDR3: CASNPGFSYEQYF
J: TRBJ1-1; V: TRBV27; D: -; size: -; length: 15; DNA: TGTGCCAGCAGTTCAGGCCAGTGGCGGACCTCCGAAGCTTTCTTT; CDR3: CASSSGQWRTSEAFF
J: TRBJ1-6; V: TRBV5-3; D: TRBD1; size: -; length: 20; DNA: TGTGCCAGAAGCTCACATTACCGGGACAGGGGCGGCTTGTATAATTCACCCCTCCACTTT; CDR3: CARSSHYRDRGGLYNSPLHF
J: TRBJ2-2; V: TRBV7-2; D: -; size: -; length: 14; DNA: TGTGCCAGCAGCACAAACTATTTCACCGGGGAGCTGTTTTTT; CDR3: CASSTNYFTGELFF
J: TRBJ2-1; V: TRBV9; D: TRBD2; size: -; length: 16; DNA: TGTGCCAGCAGCAAAATAGCGGGAGAGGTTTTCAATGAGCAGTTCTTC; CDR3: CASSKIAGEVFNEQFF
J: TRBJ2-7; V: TRBV7-9; D: -; size: -; length: 13; DNA: TGTGCCAGCAGCTTAGGCCACTCCTACGAGCAGTACTTC; CDR3: CASSLGHSYEQYF
J: TRBJ2-2; V: TRBV29-1; D: -; size: -; length: 14; DNA: TGCAGCGTTGGGTACAGGAGCCTCACCGGGGAGCTGTTTTTT; CDR3: CSVGYRSLTGELFF
J: TRBJ1-1; V: TRBV29-1; D: -; size: -; length: 12; DNA: TGCAGCGTTGTGAGGGCGAACACTGAAGCTTTCTTT; CDR3: CSVVRANTEAFF
J: TRBJ2-2; V: TRBV12-3/TRBV12-4; D: -; size: few; length: 13; DNA: TGTGCCAGCAGTTCGGCCGGGACCGGGGAGCTGTTTTTT; CDR3: CASSSAGTGELFF
J: TRBJ1-1; V: TRBV10-3; D: -; size: -; length: 16; DNA: TGTGCCATCAGTTCTAACAGGGTTCTCGGGAACACTGAAGCTTTCTTT; CDR3: CAISSNRVLGNTEAFF
J: TRBJ1-1; V: TRBV7-9; D: TRBD1; size: -; length: 12; DNA: TGTGCCAGTGACAGGGGAAACACTGAAGCTTTCTTT; CDR3: CASDRGNTEAFF
J: TRBJ2-1; V: TRBV5-1; D: -; size: once; length: 15; DNA: TGCGCCAGCAGCCAGGGCTCGAGCTCCTACAATGAGCAGTTCTTC; CDR3: CASSQGSSSYNEQFF
J: TRBJ2-7; V: TRBV4-3; D: -; size: once; length: 14; DNA: TGCGCCAGCAGCCAAGGGCTAGCAGAAGGCGAGCAGTACTTC; CDR3: CASSQGLAEGEQYF
J: TRBJ1-3; V: TRBV11-2; D: -; size: -; length: 14; DNA: TGTGCCAGCAGCCGTACTCGCTCTGGAAACACCATATATTTT; CDR3: CASSRTRSGNTIYF
J: TRBJ2-7; V: TRBV28; D: -; size: -; length: 13; DNA: TGTGCCAGCAGCCGCCCCCCGTCTTACGAGCAGTACTTC; CDR3: CASSRPPSYEQYF
J: TRBJ2-7; V: TRBV6-5; D: -; size: -; length: 14; DNA: TGTGCCATCGAGAGGGACACTAGCTCCTACGAGCAGTACTTC; CDR3: CAIERDTSSYEQYF
J: TRBJ1-1; V: TRBV18; D: -; size: -; length: 15; DNA: TGTGCCAGCTCAGAGCGACAGCTGTTGAACACTGAAGCTTTCTTT; CDR3: CASSERQLLNTEAFF
J: TRBJ2-3; V: TRBV5-8; D: TRBD2; size: -; length: 18; DNA: TGTGCCAGCAGCTTAACGGGGACTAGGGTCCTCAGCACAGATACGCAGTATTTT; CDR3: CASSLTGTRVLSTDTQYF
J: TRBJ1-2; V: TRBV6-5; D: -; size: -; length: 16; DNA: TGTGCCAGCAGTTACTCCCAAACCGCAGGTGGCTATGGCTACACCTTC; CDR3: CASSYSQTAGGYGYTF
J: TRBJ2-2; V: TRBV9; D: TRBD1; size: -; length: 17; DNA: TGTGCCAGCAGCAAGGGTTCAGGGGGCGCGGACACCGGGGAGCTGTTTTTT; CDR3: CASSKGSGGADTGELFF
J: TRBJ1-5; V: TRBV10-1; D: -; size: few; length: 15; DNA: TGCGCCAGCAGTGAGAAGACAAGGGGCAATCAGCCCCAGCATTTT; CDR3: CASSEKTRGNQPQHF
J: TRBJ2-1; V: TRBV5-4; D: -; size: once; length: 14; DNA: TGTGCCAGCAGCTCAGGGACCGACGGCATCAAGCAGTTCTTC; CDR3: CASSSGTDGIKQFF
J: TRBJ1-5; V: TRBV6-1; D: TRBD1; size: -; length: 15; DNA: TGTGCCAGCAGTGAAGGCGGGACAGAAAGTCAGCCCCAGCATTTT; CDR3: CASSEGGTESQPQHF
J: TRBJ1-5; V: TRBV4-1; D: TRBD1; size: -; length: 14; DNA: TGCGCCAGCAGCCAGGGACAGGCTAATCAGCCCCAGCATTTT; CDR3: CASSQGQANQPQHF
J: TRBJ1-2; V: TRBV7-2; D: -; size: -; length: 16; DNA: TGTGCCAGCAGCCTTCAACAGGGTCCCTATAGCTATGGCTACACCTTC; CDR3: CASSLQQGPYSYGYTF
J: TRBJ2-3; V: TRBV5-1; D: TRBD2; size: -; length: 14; DNA: TGCGCCACCAGTAGCGGGGGGGCCCCAGATACGCAGTATTTT; CDR3: CATSSGGAPDTQYF
J: TRBJ1-1; V: TRBV2; D: -; size: -; length: 14; DNA: TGTGCCAGCAGCGGACAGACCATGAACACTGAAGCTTTCTTT; CDR3: CASSGQTMNTEAFF
J: TRBJ1-2; V: TRBV11-2; D: -; size: -; length: 15; DNA: TGTGCCAGCAGCCTACAGCCCGGAGACTCCTATGGCTACACCTTC; CDR3: CASSLQPGDSYGYTF
J: TRBJ2-1; V: TRBV28; D: TRBD2; size: -; length: 18; DNA: TGTGCCAGCAGTTCTTACCGGGCCGGACTAGCCCACTACAATGAGCAGTTCTTC; CDR3: CASSSYRAGLAHYNEQFF
J: TRBJ1-2; V: TRBV29-1; D: -; size: -; length: 16; DNA: TGCAGCGTTGAAGAAAACGCCAGGCGGCTTAACTATGGCTACACCTTC; CDR3: CSVEENARRLNYGYTF
J: TRBJ1-1; V: TRBV19; D: -; size: -; length: 13; DNA: TGTGCCAGTAGTATACGTTTAAACGCTGAAGCTTTCTTT; CDR3: CASSIRLNAEAFF
J: TRBJ2-7; V: TRBV7-2; D: TRBD1; size: -; length: 17; DNA: TGTGCCAGCAGCTTAGCGACCCGGACAGGGAGCTCCTACGAGCAGTACTTC; CDR3: CASSLATRTGSSYEQYF
J: TRBJ1-1; V: TRBV3-1/TRBV3-2; D: -; size: -; length: 14; DNA: TGTGCCAGCAGCCAATTTGGGAGGAACACTGAAGCTTTCTTT; CDR3: CASSQFGRNTEAFF
J: TRBJ1-5; V: TRBV7-3; D: -; size: -; length: 19; DNA: TGTGCCAGCAGCCCGCAAGGCCGTCAACAGGTCCTGGGGGGTCAGCCCCAGCATTTT; CDR3: CASSPQGRQQVLGGQPQHF
J: TRBJ1-2; V: TRBV12-3/TRBV12-4; D: TRBD1; size: -; length: 13; DNA: TGTGCCAGCACCCTTGGAGACAGGGGTGGCTACACCTTC; CDR3: CASTLGDRGGYTF
J: TRBJ1-5; V: TRBV7-8; D: TRBD1; size: -; length: 16; DNA: TGTGCCAGCAGCCCCTCCGGGACAGGGAGCAATCAGCCCCAGCATTTT; CDR3: CASSPSGTGSNQPQHF
J: TRBJ1-2; V: TRBV18; D: -; size: -; length: 14; DNA: TGTGCCAGCTCACTTGAACAGCGCACCTATGGCTACACCTTC; CDR3: CASSLEQRTYGYTF
J: TRBJ1-2; V: TRBV6-6; D: -; size: once; length: 15; DNA: TGTGCCAGCAGTACCCAAAGTGGCCCTAACTATGGCTACACCTTC; CDR3: CASSTQSGPNYGYTF
J: TRBJ1-2; V: TRBV6-5; D: TRBD1; size: -; length: 13; DNA: TGTGCCAGCAGCCGCGAAAGGAGACCGGACAGGCCCTTC; CDR3: CASSRERRPDRPF
J: TRBJ2-6; V: TRBV7-8; D: -; size: -; length: 14; DNA: TGTGCCAGCAGCATCGTTCCTGGGGCCAACGTCCTGACTTTC; CDR3: CASSIVPGANVLTF